This TCR beta chain appears in the sequencing data of a study of CD8+CD57+ T cells in acquired aplastic anemia. Across the study: Each DNA sample taken from sorted CD4+ and CD8+ cells came to approximately 3 ug on average. General study findings and limits: The study identified twenty-nine CD8+ CDR3 sequences shared by patients and controls.

TCR beta VDJ and CDR3 profiles were obtained from a genomic DNA template. MiXCR was run by TCRdb on the reads, yielding one entry per CDR3 protein. The sample includes approximately 270,000 distinct CDR3 sequences, roughly half of them seen just once. As regards this clonotype: Its antigen remains unknown.

The CDR3 consists of 15 residues. The germline gives CDR1 SGDLS, CDR2 YYNGEE. With V trimmed by 2 bases and J by 0 bases, 3 bases remained unmatched. This sequence joins TRBV9 and TRBJ1-1, with 8 bases aligning to TRBD1. The origin of this receptor is a human donor with severe aplastic anemia or a healthy control (not recorded which). The sample comprised sorted CD4+, CD8+, or CD8+CD57+ T cells (not recorded which) from PBMCs. As DNA, the CDR3 is TGTGCCAGCAGCGTGGGGACAGGTTTGAACACTGAAGCTTTCTTT. Translation gives CASSVGTGLNTEAFF. Looking up the rest from reference TRBV9 and TRBJ1-1 gives the full variable domain: DSGVTQTPKHLITATGQRVTLRCSPRSGDLSVYWYQQSLDQGLQFLIQYYNGEERAKGNILERFSAQQFPDLHSELNLSSLELGDSALYFCASSVGTGLNTEAFFGQGTRLTVV.